The 7 T cell receptor beta chains given below trace back to one sample, sequenced in a study of cytomegalovirus exposure and HLA in healthy donors. The primer mix had 60 Vbeta and 13 Jbeta primers. Method: immunoSEQ multiplex PCR; TCRdb's copy keeps in-frame clones and lacks some. Seen here are some 71,000 clones, around two thirds observed once, and the top ten hold roughly 9.8%. The sequencing input was PBMCs. These TCRs come from a woman in her forties or fifties in good health and CMV-seropositive.

This clone was counted only a few times. The chain uses TRBV28 and TRBJ2-6; D is perhaps TRBD1 (5 bases). CDR3 length: 15 amino acids. Germline CDR1 reads MDHEN; CDR2 reads SYDVKM. Trimming removed 8 bases from V and 0 bases from J, with 11 bases in between. The CDR3 DNA sequence: TGTGCCAGCTACCAGGGAACCTCTGGGGCCAACGTCCTGACTTTC. Its protein is CASYQGTSGANVLTF.

In this sample, this clone turned up a few times. The rearrangement uses TRBV19 and TRBJ1-2, with D possibly being TRBD1 (6 bases). Trimming pared 1 base from V and 8 bases from J, leaving 14 bases between. This CDR3 is built from 14 residues. Germline V gives CDR1 LNHDA, CDR2 SQIVND (reference sequence). CDR3 residues: CASSIVASDRGYTF. The CDR3 coding sequence is TGTGCCAGTAGTATAGTTGCATCCGACAGGGGCTACACCTTC.

This clone was observed once. CDR3 loop: CASMKAAGGRQPQHF. CDR3 bases: TGTGCCAGTATGAAAGCTGCTGGGGGCAGACAGCCCCAGCATTTT. The chain is built from TRBV19 and TRBJ1-5, with D possibly TRBD1 on 6 matching bases. The CDR3 is made up of 15 amino acids. CDR1 is LNHDA and CDR2 is SQIVND in the germline V gene (reference sequence). Deletions cut 7 bases from V and 7 bases from J, with 20 bases between.

This clone was seen only once. The gene calls are TRBV29-1 and TRBJ1-1; 7 bases map to TRBD1. Germline values: CDR1 SQVTM, CDR2 ANQGSEA. This CDR3 contains 14 residues. The junction had 6 bases not matched to a gene; V was cut back by 4 bases and J by 1 base. The CDR3 DNA sequence: TGCAGCGTTGCACAGGGGTACGGGAACACTGAAGCTTTCTTT. It is translated as CSVAQGYGNTEAFF.

In regard to this clone: Other nucleotide sequences in the sample specify the same CDR3. The chain couples TRBV18 to TRBJ1-5; perhaps TRBD1 as D (6 bases). CDR3 length: 15 residues. Germline V lookup: CDR1 KGHSH, CDR2 LQKENI. V was cut by 3 bases and J by 2 bases, with 11 bases left in between. In DNA, the CDR3 is TGTGCCAGCTCACCCCAGGGGCAGGGCAATCAGCCCCAGCATTTT. Its translation: CASSPQGQGNQPQHF.

The V gene is TRBV18, the J gene TRBJ1-1; D call uncertain. V dropped 5 bases and J dropped 0 bases, with 16 bases sitting between them. The CDR3 contains 16 residues. CDR1 KGHSH and CDR2 LQKENI come from the germline V gene. CDR3 region: CASSSQRPGMNTEAFF. CDR3 bases: TGTGCCAGCTCATCGCAGCGTCCGGGAATGAACACTGAAGCTTTCTTT.

The chain recombines TRBV6-6 with TRBJ2-5; 7 nucleotides align to TRBD1. The CDR3 contains 13 residues. Germline V gene lookup returns CDR1 MNHNY and CDR2 SVGAGI (reference sequence). Trimming removed 7 bases from V and 3 bases from J; junction bases left unmatched: 5. The DNA of the CDR3 is TGTGCCAGCACCGGGACAGCCGAAGAGACCCAGTACTTC. Residues: CASTGTAEETQYF.